The TCR beta chain under discussion was sequenced for a study of Ad26.COV2.S vaccination and SARS-CoV-2 variants. Study context: In the study, Ad26.COV2.S was injected intramuscularly once, or twice 56 days apart.

Overall study results and limits: The analyses of TCR breadth and depth may have understated the size of total T cell responses.

Worth noting for this clone: Antigen specificity is unknown.

Using immunoSEQ multiplex PCR, the repertoire was profiled, and TCRdb retains in-frame clones only, with some absent. The sample has about 250,000 clones, around 90% seen once. The CDR3 is made up of 13 amino acids. V was pared by 7 bases and J by 8 bases, with 17 bases between. Treatment reported: 15 to 20 received Ad26.COV2.S at low or high dose, single or two shots; roughly five received placebo; per-sample allocation not given. Material that was analyzed had been drawn on day 63 after the first vaccine or placebo injection. The chain combines TRBV12-3 or TRBV12-4 with TRBJ1-1; a possible D gene is TRBD1 (5 bases). This TCR was sampled from a person between 18 and 59 years old who received the Ad26.COV2.S COVID-19 vaccine or a placebo. Here the sequenced sample was peripheral blood, taken in a trial of Ad26.COV2.S vaccine versus placebo. CDR3 nucleotide sequence: TGTGCCAGCACCGCAGGGTTGGTTTTGGAAGCTTTCTTT. Its translation is CASTAGLVLEAFF.